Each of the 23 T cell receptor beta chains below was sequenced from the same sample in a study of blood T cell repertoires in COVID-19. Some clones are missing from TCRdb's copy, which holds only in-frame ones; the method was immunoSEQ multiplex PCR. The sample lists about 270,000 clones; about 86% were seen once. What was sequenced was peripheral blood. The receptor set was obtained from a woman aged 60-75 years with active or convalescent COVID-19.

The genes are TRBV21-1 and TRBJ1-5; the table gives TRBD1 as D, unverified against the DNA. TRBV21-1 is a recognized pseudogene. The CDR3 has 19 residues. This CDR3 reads CASSKIWAGPPYRNQPQHF. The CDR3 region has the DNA TGTGCCAGCAGCAAAATCTGGGCAGGGCCCCCTTATCGCAATCAGCCCCAGCATTTT.

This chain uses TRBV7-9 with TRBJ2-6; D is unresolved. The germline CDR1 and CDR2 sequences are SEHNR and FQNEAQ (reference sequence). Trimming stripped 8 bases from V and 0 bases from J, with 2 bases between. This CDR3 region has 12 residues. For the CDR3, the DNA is TGTGCCAGCCGCTCTGGGGCCAACGTCCTGACTTTC. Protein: CASRSGANVLTF.

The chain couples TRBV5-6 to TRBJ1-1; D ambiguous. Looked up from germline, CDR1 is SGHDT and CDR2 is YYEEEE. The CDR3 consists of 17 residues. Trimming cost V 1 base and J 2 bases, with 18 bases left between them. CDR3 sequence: CASSLIPGATINTEAFF. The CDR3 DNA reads TGTGCCAGCAGCTTGATCCCCGGAGCCACCATAAACACTGAAGCTTTCTTT. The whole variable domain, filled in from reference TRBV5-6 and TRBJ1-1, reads DAGVTQSPTHLIKTRGQQVTLRCSPKSGHDTVSWYQQALGQGPQFIFQYYEEEERQRGNFPDRFSGHQFPNYSSELNVNALLLGDSALYLCASSLIPGATINTEAFFGQGTRLTVV.

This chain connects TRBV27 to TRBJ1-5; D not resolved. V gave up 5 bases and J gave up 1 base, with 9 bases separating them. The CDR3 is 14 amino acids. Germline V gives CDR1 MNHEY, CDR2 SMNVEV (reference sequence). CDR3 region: CASSPRNSNQPQHF. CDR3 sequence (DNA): TGTGCCAGCAGTCCGCGGAACAGCAATCAGCCCCAGCATTTT.

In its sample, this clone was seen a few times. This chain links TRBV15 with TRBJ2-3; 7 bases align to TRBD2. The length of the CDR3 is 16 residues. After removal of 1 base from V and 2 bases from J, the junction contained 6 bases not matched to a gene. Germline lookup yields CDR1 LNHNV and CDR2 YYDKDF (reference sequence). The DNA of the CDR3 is TGTGCCACCAGCAGAGTCCATCTAGCGGACACAGATACGCAGTATTTT. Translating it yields CATSRVHLADTDTQYF.

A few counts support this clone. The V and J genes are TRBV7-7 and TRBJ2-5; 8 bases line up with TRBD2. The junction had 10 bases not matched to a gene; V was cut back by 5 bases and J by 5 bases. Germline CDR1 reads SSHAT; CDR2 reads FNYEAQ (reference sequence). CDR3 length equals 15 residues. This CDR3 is CASSLAGGERETQYF. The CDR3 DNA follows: TGTGCCAGCAGCCTGGCCGGGGGGGAACGGGAGACCCAGTACTTC. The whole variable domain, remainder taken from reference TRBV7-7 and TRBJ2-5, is GAGVSQSPRYKVTKRGQDVTLRCDPISSHATLYWYQQALGQGPEFLTYFNYEAQPDKSGLPSDRFSAERPEGSISTLTIQRTEQRDSAMYRCASSLAGGERETQYFGPGTRLLVL.

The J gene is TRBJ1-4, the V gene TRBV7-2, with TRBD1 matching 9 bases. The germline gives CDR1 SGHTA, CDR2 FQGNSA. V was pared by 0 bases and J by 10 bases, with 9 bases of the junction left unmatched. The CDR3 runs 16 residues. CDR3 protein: CASSLAGTGNSVKLFF. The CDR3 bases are TGTGCCAGCAGCTTAGCTGGGACAGGGAATTCCGTAAAACTGTTTTTT.

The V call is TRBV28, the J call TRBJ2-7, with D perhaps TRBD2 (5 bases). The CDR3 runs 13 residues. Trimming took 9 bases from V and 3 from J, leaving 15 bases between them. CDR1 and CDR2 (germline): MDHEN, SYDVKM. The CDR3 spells CARGSSDYYEQYF. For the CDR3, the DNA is TGTGCCAGAGGCAGTTCAGACTACTACGAGCAGTACTTC.

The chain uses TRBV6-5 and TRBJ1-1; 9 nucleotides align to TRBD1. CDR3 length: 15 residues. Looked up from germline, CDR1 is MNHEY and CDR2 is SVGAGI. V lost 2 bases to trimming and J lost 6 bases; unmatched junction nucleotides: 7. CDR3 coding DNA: TGTGCCAGCAGTTACAGGGACAGGGTGGGACCTGAAGCTTTCTTT. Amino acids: CASSYRDRVGPEAFF.

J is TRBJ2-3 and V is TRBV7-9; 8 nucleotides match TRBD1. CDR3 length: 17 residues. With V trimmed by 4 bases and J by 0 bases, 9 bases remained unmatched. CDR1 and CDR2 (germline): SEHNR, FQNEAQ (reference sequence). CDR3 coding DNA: TGTGCCAGCAGCTCCAGGGGGCCGGGACAAAGCACAGATACGCAGTATTTT. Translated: CASSSRGPGQSTDTQYF.

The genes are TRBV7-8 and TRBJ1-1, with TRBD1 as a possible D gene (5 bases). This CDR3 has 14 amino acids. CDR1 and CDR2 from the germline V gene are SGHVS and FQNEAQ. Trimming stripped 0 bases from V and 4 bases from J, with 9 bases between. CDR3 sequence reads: CASSLAGGGTEAFF. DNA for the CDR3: TGTGCCAGCAGCTTAGCGGGGGGTGGCACTGAAGCTTTCTTT.

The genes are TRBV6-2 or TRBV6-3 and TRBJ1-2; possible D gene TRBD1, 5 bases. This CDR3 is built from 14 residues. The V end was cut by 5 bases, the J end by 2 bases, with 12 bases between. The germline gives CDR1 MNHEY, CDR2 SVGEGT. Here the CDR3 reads CASSLTGANYGYTF. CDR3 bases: TGTGCCAGCAGTCTCACAGGAGCCAACTATGGCTACACCTTC.

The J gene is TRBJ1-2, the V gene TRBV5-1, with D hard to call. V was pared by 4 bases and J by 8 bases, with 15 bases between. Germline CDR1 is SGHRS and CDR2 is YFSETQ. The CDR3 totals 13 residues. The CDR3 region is CASSASAGRGYTF. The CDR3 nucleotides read TGCGCCAGCAGCGCGTCGGCGGGGAGAGGCTACACCTTC.

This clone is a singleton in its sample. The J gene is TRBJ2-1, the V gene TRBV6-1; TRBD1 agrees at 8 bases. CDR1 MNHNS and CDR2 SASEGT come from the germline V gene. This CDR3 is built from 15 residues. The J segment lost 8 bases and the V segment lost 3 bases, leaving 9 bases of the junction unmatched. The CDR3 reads CASSDPGQGLDEQFF. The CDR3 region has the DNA TGTGCCAGCAGTGACCCCGGACAGGGTTTAGATGAGCAGTTCTTC.

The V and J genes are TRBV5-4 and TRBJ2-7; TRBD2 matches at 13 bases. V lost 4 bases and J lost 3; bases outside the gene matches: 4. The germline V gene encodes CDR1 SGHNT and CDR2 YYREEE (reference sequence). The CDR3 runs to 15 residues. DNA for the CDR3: TGTGCCAGCAGCGCTGGACTAGCGGGGGACTACGAGCAGTACTTC. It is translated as CASSAGLAGDYEQYF.

CDR3: CATGLAGGQGEQFF. In nucleotides, the CDR3 is TGTGCCACAGGACTAGCGGGGGGCCAAGGTGAGCAGTTCTTC. J is TRBJ2-1 and V is TRBV10-3, with 14 positions matching TRBD2. V was clipped by 10 bases and J by 9 bases; unmatched bases: 8. CDR3 length: 14 residues. CDR1 is ENHRY, CDR2 SYGVKD, per germline.

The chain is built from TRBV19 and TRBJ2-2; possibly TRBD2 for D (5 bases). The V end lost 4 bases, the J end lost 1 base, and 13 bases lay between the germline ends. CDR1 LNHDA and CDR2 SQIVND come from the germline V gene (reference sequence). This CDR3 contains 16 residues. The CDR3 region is CASSKRGSVNTGELFF. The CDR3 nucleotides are TGTGCCAGTAGTAAACGGGGTTCAGTGAACACCGGGGAGCTGTTTTTT.

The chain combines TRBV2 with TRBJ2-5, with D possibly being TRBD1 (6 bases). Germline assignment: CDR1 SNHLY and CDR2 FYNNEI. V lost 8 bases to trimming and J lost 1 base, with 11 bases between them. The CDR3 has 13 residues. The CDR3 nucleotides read TGTGCCAGCCGACAGGCGGCCCAAGAGACCCAGTACTTC. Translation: CASRQAAQETQYF.

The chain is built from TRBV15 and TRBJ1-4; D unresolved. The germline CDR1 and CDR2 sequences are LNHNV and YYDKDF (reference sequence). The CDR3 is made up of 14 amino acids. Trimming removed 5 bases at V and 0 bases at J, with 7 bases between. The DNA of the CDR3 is TGTGCCACCAGCGGGCACGCAACTAATGAAAAACTGTTTTTT. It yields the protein CATSGHATNEKLFF.

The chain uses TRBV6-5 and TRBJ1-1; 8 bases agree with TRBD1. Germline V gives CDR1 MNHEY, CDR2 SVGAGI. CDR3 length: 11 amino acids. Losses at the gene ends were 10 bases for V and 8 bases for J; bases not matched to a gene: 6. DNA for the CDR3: TGTGCCACGATGAGGACAGGGGAAGCTTTCTTT. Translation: CATMRTGEAFF.

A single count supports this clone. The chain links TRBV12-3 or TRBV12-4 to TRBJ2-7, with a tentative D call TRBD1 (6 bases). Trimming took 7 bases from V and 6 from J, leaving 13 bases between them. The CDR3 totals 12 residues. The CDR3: CASNNRASEQYF. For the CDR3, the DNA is TGTGCCAGCAACAACAGGGCATCCGAGCAGTACTTC.

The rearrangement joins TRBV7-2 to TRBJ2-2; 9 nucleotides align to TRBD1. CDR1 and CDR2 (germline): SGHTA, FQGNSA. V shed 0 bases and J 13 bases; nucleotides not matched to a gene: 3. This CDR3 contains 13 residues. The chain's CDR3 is CASSLAGQGRLFF. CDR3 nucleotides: TGTGCCAGCAGCTTAGCGGGACAGGGAAGGCTGTTTTTT. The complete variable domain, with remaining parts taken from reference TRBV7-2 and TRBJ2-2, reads GAGVSQSPSNKVTEKGKDVELRCDPISGHTALYWYRQSLGQGLEFLIYFQGNSAPDKSGLPSDRFSAERTGGSVSTLTIQRTQQEDSAVYLCASSLAGQGRLFFGEGSRLTVL.

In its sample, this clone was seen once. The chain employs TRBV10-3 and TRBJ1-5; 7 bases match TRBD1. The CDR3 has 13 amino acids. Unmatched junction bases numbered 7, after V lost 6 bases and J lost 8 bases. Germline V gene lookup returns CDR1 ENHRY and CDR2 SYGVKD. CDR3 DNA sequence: TGTGCCATCAGGAGGGACAGAATGGAGCCCCAGCATTTT. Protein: CAIRRDRMEPQHF.